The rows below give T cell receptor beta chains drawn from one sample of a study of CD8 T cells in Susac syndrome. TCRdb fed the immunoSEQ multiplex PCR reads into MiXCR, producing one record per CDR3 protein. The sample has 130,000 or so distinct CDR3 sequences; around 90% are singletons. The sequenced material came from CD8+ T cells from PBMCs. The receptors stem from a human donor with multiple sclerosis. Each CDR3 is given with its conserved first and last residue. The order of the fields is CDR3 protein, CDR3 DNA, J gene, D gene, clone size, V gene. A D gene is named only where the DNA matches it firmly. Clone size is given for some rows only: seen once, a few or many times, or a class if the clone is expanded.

CASSSYVRGDEQFF	TGTGCCAGCAGTTCTTATGTCCGGGGCGATGAGCAGTTCTTC	TRBJ2-1	-	once	TRBV7-9
CSAKGLEEGQYF	TGCAGCGCTAAGGGCCTCGAAGAAGGGCAGTACTTC	TRBJ2-7	-	-	TRBV29-1
CASSRGTGSSYEQYF	TGTGCCAGCAGTCGTGGGACAGGGAGCTCCTACGAGCAGTACTTC	TRBJ2-7	TRBD1	-	TRBV6-5
CASSQTGQWGEKLFF	TGTGCCAGCAGCCAAACGGGACAATGGGGTGAAAAACTGTTTTTT	TRBJ1-4	-	-	TRBV16
CASSLIQGLNEQFF	TGTGCCAGCAGCTTAATTCAGGGCTTGAATGAGCAGTTCTTC	TRBJ2-1	-	-	TRBV7-9
CASMVGSFTYEQYF	TGTGCCAGCATGGTTGGGTCATTCACCTACGAGCAGTACTTC	TRBJ2-7	-	-	TRBV5-6
CASSRAGQGNQPQHF	TGTGCCAGCAGTCGGGCGGGACAGGGTAATCAGCCCCAGCATTTT	TRBJ1-5	TRBD1	-	TRBV3-1
CASSPGTGPIQYF	TGTGCCAGCAGTCCCGGGACAGGGCCCATTCAGTACTTC	TRBJ2-4	TRBD1	-	TRBV12-3/TRBV12-4
CASSPALGHTDTQYF	TGCGCCAGCAGCCCGGCCCTAGGGCACACAGATACGCAGTATTTT	TRBJ2-3	-	-	TRBV4-1
CASSPAGFQNEQFF	TGTGCCAGCAGCCCGGCGGGGTTCCAGAATGAGCAGTTCTTC	TRBJ2-1	-	-	TRBV9
CSVPGQSYYEQYF	TGCAGCGTTCCCGGACAATCGTACTACGAGCAGTACTTC	TRBJ2-7	-	-	TRBV29-1
CSVVPGRYNEQFF	TGCAGCGTTGTCCCGGGGCGTTACAATGAGCAGTTCTTC	TRBJ2-1	-	-	TRBV29-1
CAWRQDYNEQFF	TGTGCCTGGAGACAAGATTACAATGAGCAGTTCTTC	TRBJ2-1	-	-	TRBV30
CASSLARREPQHF	TGTGCCAGCAGTTTGGCCAGGCGGGAGCCCCAGCATTTT	TRBJ1-5	-	-	TRBV27
CASKRDFGGRSEQYF	TGTGCCAGCAAGCGAGACTTTGGGGGTCGATCCGAGCAGTACTTC	TRBJ2-7	-	-	TRBV6-2/TRBV6-3
CASSQGRAPGETQYF	TGCGCCAGCAGCCAAGGCAGGGCCCCCGGGGAGACCCAGTACTTC	TRBJ2-5	-	-	TRBV4-3
CASSSDAGELFF	TGTGCCAGCAGCTCGGACGCCGGGGAGCTGTTTTTT	TRBJ2-2	-	-	TRBV12-3/TRBV12-4
CASSLTPGGDEQYF	TGTGCCAGCAGTTTAACACCGGGGGGCGACGAGCAGTACTTC	TRBJ2-7	-	-	TRBV6-6
CASSRGTDNEQFF	TGTGCCAGCAGCCGAGGAACGGACAATGAGCAGTTCTTC	TRBJ2-1	-	-	TRBV9
CATSEKTGAPVVNIQYF	TGTGCCACCAGTGAAAAGACAGGGGCCCCGGTCGTAAACATTCAGTACTTC	TRBJ2-4	TRBD1	-	TRBV24-1
CAWSAGQGTYEQYF	TGTGCCTGGAGTGCCGGACAGGGAACCTACGAGCAGTACTTC	TRBJ2-7	TRBD1	-	TRBV30
CASSEGDSGEQETQYF	TGTGCCAGCAGTGAAGGGGACAGTGGGGAGCAAGAGACCCAGTACTTC	TRBJ2-5	TRBD1	-	TRBV2
CAGLTGEDTEAFF	TGTGCCGGTTTAACAGGGGAGGACACTGAAGCTTTCTTT	TRBJ1-1	TRBD1	-	TRBV7-9
CASKSEAFF	TGTGCCAGCAAGTCGGAAGCTTTCTTT	TRBJ1-1	-	-	TRBV2
CASSLGIYQPQHF	TGTGCCAGCAGTTTAGGGATCTATCAGCCCCAGCATTTT	TRBJ1-5	-	-	TRBV6-5
CASSLGTPYYEQYF	TGTGCCAGCAGTTTGGGGACTCCCTACTACGAGCAGTACTTC	TRBJ2-7	-	-	TRBV27
CASSLDGRRVYNEQFF	TGTGCCAGCAGTTTAGACGGACGGAGGGTTTACAATGAGCAGTTCTTC	TRBJ2-1	-	-	TRBV27
CASSLRLPHSEQYF	TGTGCCAGCAGCTTGCGCTTGCCGCACTCCGAGCAGTACTTC	TRBJ2-7	-	-	TRBV5-4
CASSSGQINTEAFF	TGTGCCAGCAGCTCGGGACAGATTAACACTGAAGCTTTCTTT	TRBJ1-1	TRBD1	-	TRBV7-9
CASSLSGGTEAFF	TGTGCCAGCAGCCTATCAGGGGGAACTGAAGCTTTCTTT	TRBJ1-1	TRBD1	few	TRBV5-1
CASSQDRAGTYEQYF	TGCGCCAGCAGCCAAGATAGGGCCGGGACCTACGAGCAGTACTTC	TRBJ2-7	-	-	TRBV4-3
CASSEQGVATEAFF	TGTGCCAGCAGTGAACAGGGGGTGGCCACTGAAGCTTTCTTT	TRBJ1-1	TRBD1	-	TRBV27
CASTWDSYNQPQHF	TGTGCCAGCACCTGGGACAGCTATAATCAGCCCCAGCATTTT	TRBJ1-5	TRBD1	-	TRBV6-2/TRBV6-3
CASSLARDRVHEQYF	TGTGCCAGCAGCTTAGCGCGGGACAGGGTCCACGAGCAGTACTTC	TRBJ2-7	TRBD1	-	TRBV7-9
CADPGTNTGELFF	TGTGCCGACCCGGGGACGAACACCGGGGAGCTGTTTTTT	TRBJ2-2	-	once	TRBV14
CASSFLPDRVYEQYF	TGTGCCAGCAGTTTTTTGCCGGACAGGGTCTACGAGCAGTACTTC	TRBJ2-7	TRBD1	-	TRBV27
CASSLGVGGTEAFF	TGTGCCAGCAGTTTAGGGGTGGGGGGAACTGAAGCTTTCTTT	TRBJ1-1	-	-	TRBV28
CASSQVLPSEAFF	TGCGCCAGCAGCCAAGTCCTTCCATCTGAAGCTTTCTTT	TRBJ1-1	-	-	TRBV4-3
CSARDGPTPAYGYTF	TGCAGTGCTAGAGATGGCCCGACGCCTGCCTATGGCTACACCTTC	TRBJ1-2	-	-	TRBV20-1
CATSDRQTDTQYF	TGTGCCACCAGTGATCGACAGACAGATACGCAGTATTTT	TRBJ2-3	-	once	TRBV24-1
CASSAGQGFDGYTF	TGTGCCAGCAGTGCGGGACAGGGGTTCGATGGCTACACCTTC	TRBJ1-2	TRBD1	-	TRBV27
CAIRGMNTGELFF	TGTGCCATCAGGGGCATGAACACCGGGGAGCTGTTTTTT	TRBJ2-2	-	-	TRBV10-3
CASSQGWNEQFF	TGTGCCAGCAGTCAGGGGTGGAATGAGCAGTTCTTC	TRBJ2-1	-	-	TRBV5-6
CASNRLAAYEQYF	TGTGCCAGCAATCGGCTAGCAGCTTACGAGCAGTACTTC	TRBJ2-7	-	-	TRBV21-1
CASSLGWGTSGVTDTQYF	TGTGCCAGCAGCTTAGGGTGGGGGACTAGCGGGGTCACAGATACGCAGTATTTT	TRBJ2-3	TRBD2	-	TRBV7-2
CASRGTGVYNEQFF	TGTGCTTCGAGGGGGACAGGTGTCTACAATGAGCAGTTCTTC	TRBJ2-1	TRBD1	-	TRBV14
CASSSPGLRITYEQYF	TGTGCCAGCAGCTCGCCGGGACTCCGAATAACCTACGAGCAGTACTTC	TRBJ2-7	-	-	TRBV7-8
CASSYGTGEVQPQHF	TGTGCCAGCAGTTACGGGACAGGGGAGGTTCAGCCCCAGCATTTT	TRBJ1-5	TRBD1	-	TRBV28
CASSAFGTVGYEQYF	TGTGCCAGCAGCGCCTTTGGGACAGTCGGCTACGAGCAGTACTTC	TRBJ2-7	TRBD1	once	TRBV27
CASTPGWGVEAFF	TGTGCCAGCACTCCGGGGTGGGGCGTTGAAGCTTTCTTT	TRBJ1-1	-	once	TRBV25-1
CASSQGTAYEQYF	TGTGCCAGCAGCCAGGGGACAGCCTACGAGCAGTACTTC	TRBJ2-7	TRBD1	-	TRBV3-1
CASSLDSGPGELFF	TGTGCCAGCAGCCTGGATAGTGGGCCCGGGGAGCTGTTTTTT	TRBJ2-2	-	-	TRBV11-2